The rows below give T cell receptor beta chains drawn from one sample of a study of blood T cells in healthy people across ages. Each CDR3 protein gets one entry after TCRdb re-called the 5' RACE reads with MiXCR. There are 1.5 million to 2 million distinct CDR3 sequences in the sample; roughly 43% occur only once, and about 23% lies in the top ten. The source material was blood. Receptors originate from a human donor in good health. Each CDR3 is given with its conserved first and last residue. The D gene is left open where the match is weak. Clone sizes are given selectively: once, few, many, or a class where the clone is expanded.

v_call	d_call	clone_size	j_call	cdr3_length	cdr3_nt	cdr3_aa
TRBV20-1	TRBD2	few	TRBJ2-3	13	TGCAGTGGGGGACTAGCGGGCACAGATACGCAGTATTTT	CSGGLAGTDTQYF
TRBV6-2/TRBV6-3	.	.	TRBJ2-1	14	TGTGCCAGCAGTTACGAATTAGCGAGGGATGAGCAGTTCTTC	CASSYELARDEQFF
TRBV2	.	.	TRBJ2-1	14	TGTGCCAGCAGTGGTGTGCAGGGGTACAATGAGCAGTTCTTC	CASSGVQGYNEQFF
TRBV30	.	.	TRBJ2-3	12	TGTGCCTGCTCCCCCCTTGGGGATACGCAGTATTTT	CACSPLGDTQYF
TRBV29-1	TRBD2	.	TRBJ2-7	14	TGCAGCGTAATGGGTGAGCGGGGGGACTACGAGCAGTACTTC	CSVMGERGDYEQYF
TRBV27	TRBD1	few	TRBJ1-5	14	TGTGCCAGCAGCCCTGACAGGGCGACTCAGCCCCAGCATTTT	CASSPDRATQPQHF
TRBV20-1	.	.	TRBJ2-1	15	TGCGGTGCTAGAAAGCCTAGCGGAGGGGGTCAAGAGCAGTTCTTC	CGARKPSGGGQEQFF
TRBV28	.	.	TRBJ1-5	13	TGTGCCAGCAGTTTAAACGGGGGCAAGACCCAGCATTTT	CASSLNGGKTQHF
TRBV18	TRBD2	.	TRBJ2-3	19	TGTGCCAGCTCCCCCGTCGGTAGCGGGGACCAGTGGCTCACAGATACGCAGTATTTT	CASSPVGSGDQWLTDTQYF
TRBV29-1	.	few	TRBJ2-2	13	TGCAGCGTTGGGCAGGGAACCACCGGGGAGCTGTTTTTT	CSVGQGTTGELFF
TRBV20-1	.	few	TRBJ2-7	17	TGCAGTGCTAGAGACCTGACACCGGGCTACCCTATAGTTGAGCAGTACTTC	CSARDLTPGYPIVEQYF
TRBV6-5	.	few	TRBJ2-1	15	TGTGCCAGCAGCCCGGAAACCTACGGAGTCAATGAGCAGTTCTTC	CASSPETYGVNEQFF
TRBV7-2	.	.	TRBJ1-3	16	TGTGCCAGCAGCGCCCACACCCCAAGTAGTGGAAACACCATATATTTT	CASSAHTPSSGNTIYF
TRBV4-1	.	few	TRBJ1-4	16	TGCGCCAGCAGCCAAGCCCGCAGGGTTACTAATGAAAAACTGTTTTTT	CASSQARRVTNEKLFF
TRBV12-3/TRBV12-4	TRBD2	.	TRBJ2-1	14	TGTGCCAGCACCCCGGGACTAGCGAACGATGAGCAGTTCTTC	CASTPGLANDEQFF
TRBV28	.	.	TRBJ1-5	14	TGTGCCGCACAGGGAGGTGGAGGCAATCAGCCCCAGCATTTT	CAAQGGGGNQPQHF
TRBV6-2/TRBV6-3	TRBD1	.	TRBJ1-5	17	TGTGCCAGCAGTTACACACGGGACAGGGCAAGCAATCAGCCCCAGCATTTT	CASSYTRDRASNQPQHF
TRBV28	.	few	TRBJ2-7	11	TGTGCCAGCGAGAGGGGCTACGAGCAGTACTTC	CASERGYEQYF
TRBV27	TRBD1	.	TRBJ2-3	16	TGTGCCAGCACAGTAATCCAAGGACAGGGTACAGATACGCAGTATTTT	CASTVIQGQGTDTQYF
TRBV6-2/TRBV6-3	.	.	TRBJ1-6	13	TGTGCCAGCGGACGGACGGGGAATTCACCCCTCCACTTT	CASGRTGNSPLHF
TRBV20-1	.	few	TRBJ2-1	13	TGCAGTGCGAGAGGGCTTGAATACAATGAGCAGTTCTTC	CSARGLEYNEQFF
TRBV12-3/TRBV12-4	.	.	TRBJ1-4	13	TGTGCCAGCAGTTCAAGGGTGGATGAAAAACTGTTTTTT	CASSSRVDEKLFF
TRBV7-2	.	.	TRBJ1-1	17	TGTGCCAGCAGCTTAAAGCTTTTGGGGCAGCCGAACACTGAAGCTTTCTTT	CASSLKLLGQPNTEAFF
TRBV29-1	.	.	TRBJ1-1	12	TGCAGCGTGATAGGAGCTAACACTGGAGCTTTCTTT	CSVIGANTGAFF
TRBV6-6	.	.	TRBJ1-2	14	TGTGCCAGCAGTTCAGAAGGAGCTAACTATGGCTACACCTTC	CASSSEGANYGYTF
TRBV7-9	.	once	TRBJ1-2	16	TGTGCCAGCAGCATAAAAAAGGGGACACAGTACTATGGCTACACCTTC	CASSIKKGTQYYGYTF
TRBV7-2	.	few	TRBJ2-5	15	TGTGCCGGCAGCTTAGATAGGAGGGGGGGCGGAGAGCAGTACTTC	CAGSLDRRGGGEQYF
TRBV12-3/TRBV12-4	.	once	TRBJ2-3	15	TGTGCCGGCAGTTTGGATGGGATGAGCACAGATACGCAGTATTTT	CAGSLDGMSTDTQYF
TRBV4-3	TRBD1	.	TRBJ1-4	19	TGCGCCAGCAGCCAACTGCCCGGGACAGAGTTTGCAACTAATGAAAAACTGTTTTTT	CASSQLPGTEFATNEKLFF
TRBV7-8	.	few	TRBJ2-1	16	TGTGCCAGCAGCCAAGGGGTGATGGATCCCTACAATGAGCAGTTCTTC	CASSQGVMDPYNEQFF
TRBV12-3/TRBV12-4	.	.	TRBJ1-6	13	TGTGCCAGTACAGTATTATATAATTCACCCCTCCACTTT	CASTVLYNSPLHF
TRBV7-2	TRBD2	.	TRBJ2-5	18	TGTGCCAGCAGCCATGGGGGGCTAGCGGGGGGACGGTTAGAGACCCAGTACTTC	CASSHGGLAGGRLETQYF
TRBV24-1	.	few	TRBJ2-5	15	TGTGCCACCAGTGACCTTTGGAGTCGTGTTGAGACCCAGTACTTC	CATSDLWSRVETQYF
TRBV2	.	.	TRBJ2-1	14	TGTGCCAGCAGTGGGCGGCAGGCAAACAATGAGCAGTTCTTC	CASSGRQANNEQFF
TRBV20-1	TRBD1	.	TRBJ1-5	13	TGCAGTGCTCTTCGGGACAGGGATCAGCCCCAGCATTTT	CSALRDRDQPQHF
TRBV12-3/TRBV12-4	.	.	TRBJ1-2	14	TGTGCCAGCAGTTTGTGGCCAAAAGAGGATGGCTACACCTTC	CASSLWPKEDGYTF
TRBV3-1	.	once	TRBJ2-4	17	TGTGCCAGCAGCCAAGTTGGGGGGCCTTCAGCCAAAAACATTCAGTACTTC	CASSQVGGPSAKNIQYF
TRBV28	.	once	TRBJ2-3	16	TGTGCCAGCAGTTCATTGTTTGGAGAGGCGGCAGATACGCAGTATTTT	CASSSLFGEAADTQYF
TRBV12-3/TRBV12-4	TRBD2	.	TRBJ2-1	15	TGTGCCAGCAGTGTCGGGACTAGCGGGAATCATGAGCAGTTCTTC	CASSVGTSGNHEQFF
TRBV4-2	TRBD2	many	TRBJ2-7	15	TGTGCCAGCAGCCAAGATCAACTAGCGGGGATCGAGCAGTACTTC	CASSQDQLAGIEQYF
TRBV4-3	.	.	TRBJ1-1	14	TGCGCCAGCAGCCAAGATCGGATCAGGGCTGAAGCTTTCTTT	CASSQDRIRAEAFF
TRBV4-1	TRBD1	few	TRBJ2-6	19	TGCGCCAGCAGCCAAGGCAGGGGACAGGCCTTCTCTGGGGCCAACGTCCTGACTTTC	CASSQGRGQAFSGANVLTF
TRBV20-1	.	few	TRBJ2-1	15	TGCAGTGCTAGGGACAGCGGGGCCATCTACAATGAGCAGTTCTTC	CSARDSGAIYNEQFF
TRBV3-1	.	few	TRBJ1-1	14	TGTGCCAGCAGCCAAGATACCGGGGTACCTGAAGCTTTCTTT	CASSQDTGVPEAFF
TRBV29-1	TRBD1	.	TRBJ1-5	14	TGCAGCGTTTCAGGACAGGGGAGCAATCAGCCCCAGCATTTT	CSVSGQGSNQPQHF
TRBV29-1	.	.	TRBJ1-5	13	TGCAGCGTTCGGGGAGACGGGGATCAGCCCCAGCATTTT	CSVRGDGDQPQHF
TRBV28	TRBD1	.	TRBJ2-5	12	TGTGCCAGCCAGGACAGGGGGGAGGAGCAGTACTTC	CASQDRGEEQYF
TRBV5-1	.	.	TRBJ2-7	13	TGCGCCAGCAGGGAAAACGGTGCCTACGAGCAGTACTTC	CASRENGAYEQYF
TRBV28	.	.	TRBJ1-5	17	TGTGCCAGCTACAGTTTAGGGGAAAGGCTCTACCATCAGCCCCAGCATTTT	CASYSLGERLYHQPQHF
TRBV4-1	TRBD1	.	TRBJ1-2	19	TGCGCCAGCAGCCATTCGGGGCGGCAGGGGGCAAGGGCGAACTATGGCTACACCTTC	CASSHSGRQGARANYGYTF
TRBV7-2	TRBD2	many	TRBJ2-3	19	TGTGCCAGCAGCTTAACACCGGGACTAGCGGGGGGGCGTACAGATACGCAGTATTTT	CASSLTPGLAGGRTDTQYF
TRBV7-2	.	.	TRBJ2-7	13	TGTGCCAGCAGCCCAAGACGCGGGCTCGAGCAGTACTTC	CASSPRRGLEQYF
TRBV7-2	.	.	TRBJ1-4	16	TGTGCCAGCAGCTCTACAGCAGGAAGAACTAATGAAAAACTGTTTTTT	CASSSTAGRTNEKLFF
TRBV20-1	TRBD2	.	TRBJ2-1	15	TGCAGTGCTAGAGGGGAGGGTAGGACCTACAATGAGCAGTTCTTC	CSARGEGRTYNEQFF
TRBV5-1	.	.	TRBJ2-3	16	TGCGCCAGCGGTGCTCTAGAAGCCCTTCCCACAGATACGCAGTATTTT	CASGALEALPTDTQYF